This is a list of T cell receptor beta chains from one sample in a study of cytomegalovirus exposure and HLA in healthy donors. Here immunoSEQ multiplex PCR was the method, and the copy in TCRdb shows in-frame clones only, minus some. The profile covers about 190,000 clones, with about four fifths appearing a single time and roughly 6% taken by the ten largest. The sequenced sample consisted of PBMCs. The receptors originated from a woman aged 30 to 39 in good health and CMV-seropositive. The CDR3 runs from the conserved cysteine through the conserved F or W. Fields, in order: V gene, D gene, J gene, CDR3 protein. The D gene is left open where the match is weak.

v_gene: TRBV5-1; d_gene: -; j_gene: TRBJ2-7; CDR3aa: CASSLERNPSYEQYF
v_gene: TRBV5-4; d_gene: -; j_gene: TRBJ1-2; CDR3aa: CASSLAGNYGYTF
v_gene: TRBV14; d_gene: TRBD1; j_gene: TRBJ2-1; CDR3aa: CASSPFRDSSNEQFF
v_gene: TRBV19; d_gene: TRBD1; j_gene: TRBJ1-1; CDR3aa: CASSRDSGFEAFF
v_gene: TRBV4-3; d_gene: TRBD2; j_gene: TRBJ2-1; CDR3aa: CASSQDGGGLSYNEQFF
v_gene: TRBV10-2; d_gene: TRBD1; j_gene: TRBJ1-1; CDR3aa: CASSATGDWSEAFF
v_gene: TRBV4-1; d_gene: -; j_gene: TRBJ1-2; CDR3aa: CASSGTGPYYGYTF
v_gene: TRBV13; d_gene: -; j_gene: TRBJ2-2; CDR3aa: CASSLGVSANTGELFF
v_gene: TRBV27; d_gene: -; j_gene: TRBJ2-5; CDR3aa: CASSLGGTLKTQYF
v_gene: TRBV7-2; d_gene: -; j_gene: TRBJ1-1; CDR3aa: CASSSAGAQSTEAFF
v_gene: TRBV19; d_gene: -; j_gene: TRBJ1-5; CDR3aa: CASSEVGLAQHF
v_gene: TRBV6-1; d_gene: -; j_gene: TRBJ1-5; CDR3aa: CASSERSGDSNQPQHF
v_gene: TRBV6-1; d_gene: -; j_gene: TRBJ1-4; CDR3aa: CASSEEEVRSEKLFF
v_gene: TRBV6-5; d_gene: -; j_gene: TRBJ1-1; CDR3aa: CASSYGMNTEAFF
v_gene: TRBV28; d_gene: -; j_gene: TRBJ2-6; CDR3aa: CASSRTANSGANVLTF
v_gene: TRBV28; d_gene: TRBD2; j_gene: TRBJ2-2; CDR3aa: CASRWTSGSSTGELFF
v_gene: TRBV25-1; d_gene: -; j_gene: TRBJ1-4; CDR3aa: CASCEYTAEKLFF
v_gene: TRBV7-9; d_gene: -; j_gene: TRBJ1-6; CDR3aa: CASSRGANSPLHF
v_gene: TRBV10-2; d_gene: TRBD2; j_gene: TRBJ2-2; CDR3aa: CASSDGGGPTGELFF
v_gene: TRBV28; d_gene: TRBD1; j_gene: TRBJ1-1; CDR3aa: CASRPPGDSPPRRAFF
v_gene: TRBV6-7; d_gene: -; j_gene: TRBJ2-7; CDR3aa: CASSWSTGETDTSYFCEQYF
v_gene: TRBV10-1; d_gene: -; j_gene: TRBJ2-1; CDR3aa: CASSEGAHEQFF
v_gene: TRBV7-6; d_gene: -; j_gene: TRBJ2-3; CDR3aa: CASSTDVTDTQYF
v_gene: TRBV6-1; d_gene: -; j_gene: TRBJ2-5; CDR3aa: CASSAGSPGGETQYF
v_gene: TRBV10-1; d_gene: TRBD1; j_gene: TRBJ1-2; CDR3aa: CASSELQGSGGYTF
v_gene: TRBV7-9; d_gene: -; j_gene: TRBJ1-1; CDR3aa: CASSGGKGTEAFF
v_gene: TRBV5-1; d_gene: TRBD1; j_gene: TRBJ2-5; CDR3aa: CASSGGQGKETQYF
v_gene: TRBV19; d_gene: TRBD2; j_gene: TRBJ2-1; CDR3aa: CASSALAGQYNEQFF
v_gene: TRBV7-2; d_gene: TRBD2; j_gene: TRBJ2-5; CDR3aa: CASSLDSSGSVRYF
v_gene: TRBV10-3; d_gene: -; j_gene: TRBJ1-4; CDR3aa: CAISDPDRRSATNEKLFF
v_gene: TRBV25-1; d_gene: -; j_gene: TRBJ2-2; CDR3aa: CASGDGRPGDGELFF